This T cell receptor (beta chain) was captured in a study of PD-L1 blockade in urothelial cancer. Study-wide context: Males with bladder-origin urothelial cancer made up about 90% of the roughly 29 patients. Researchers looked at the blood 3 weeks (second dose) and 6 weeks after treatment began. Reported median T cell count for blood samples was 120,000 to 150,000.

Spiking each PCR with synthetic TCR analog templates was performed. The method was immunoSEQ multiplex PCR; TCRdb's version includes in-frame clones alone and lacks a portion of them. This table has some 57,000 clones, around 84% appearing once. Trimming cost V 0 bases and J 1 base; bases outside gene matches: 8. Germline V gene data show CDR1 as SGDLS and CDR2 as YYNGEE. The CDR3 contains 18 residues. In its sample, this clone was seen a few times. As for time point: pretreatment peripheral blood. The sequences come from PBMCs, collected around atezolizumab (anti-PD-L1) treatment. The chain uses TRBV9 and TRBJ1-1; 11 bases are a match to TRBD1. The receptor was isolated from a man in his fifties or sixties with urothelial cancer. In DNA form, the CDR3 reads TGTGCCAGCAGCGTAGCGGACAGGGGGCGGTTGGGGAACACTGAAGCTTTCTTT. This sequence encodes CASSVADRGRLGNTEAFF.